This T cell receptor beta chain emerged from a study of cytomegalovirus exposure and HLA in healthy donors. The PCR was carried out with 60 Vbeta primers and 13 Jbeta primers. Clones were sequenced by immunoSEQ multiplex PCR, and TCRdb holds only the in-frame ones, with some missing. The repertoire holds 200,000 to 250,000 clones, with roughly 82% as singletons. This clone was detected only a few times. Germline values: CDR1 SEHNR, CDR2 FQNEAQ (reference sequence). CDR3 length: 15 residues. J lost 6 bases, V lost 5 bases, and 4 bases had no gene match. The sequence was obtained from a woman in her thirties or forties in good health and CMV-seropositive. The gene calls are TRBV7-9 and TRBJ2-2; TRBD2 matches 12 bases. The sequenced sample was PBMCs. The CDR3 sequence: CASSNPSGRAGELFF. DNA for the CDR3: TGTGCCAGCAGCAACCCTAGCGGGAGGGCCGGGGAGCTGTTTTTT. Full variable domain (outside the CDR3, taken from reference TRBV7-9 and TRBJ2-2): DTGVSQNPRHKITKRGQNVTFRCDPISEHNRLYWYRQTLGQGPEFLTYFQNEAQLEKSRLLSDRFSAERPKGSFSTLEIQRTEQGDSAMYLCASSNPSGRAGELFFGEGSRLTVL.